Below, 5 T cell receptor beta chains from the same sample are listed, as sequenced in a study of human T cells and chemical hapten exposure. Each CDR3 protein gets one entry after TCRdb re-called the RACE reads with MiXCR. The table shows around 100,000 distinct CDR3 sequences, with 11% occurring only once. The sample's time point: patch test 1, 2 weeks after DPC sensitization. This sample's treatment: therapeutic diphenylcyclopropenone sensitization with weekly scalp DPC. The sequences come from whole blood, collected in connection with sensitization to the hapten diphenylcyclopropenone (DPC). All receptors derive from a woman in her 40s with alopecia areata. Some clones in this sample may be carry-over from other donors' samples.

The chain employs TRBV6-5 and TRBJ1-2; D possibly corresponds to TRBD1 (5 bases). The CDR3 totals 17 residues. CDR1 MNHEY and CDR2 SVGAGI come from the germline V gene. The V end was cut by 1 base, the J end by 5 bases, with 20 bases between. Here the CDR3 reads CASSYLHSGRRAYGYTF. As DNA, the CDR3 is TGTGCCAGCAGTTACTTACACTCGGGACGGCGGGCGTATGGCTACACCTTC.

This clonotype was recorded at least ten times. Here the CDR3 DNA reads TGTGCCAGCCGAAACGGCCGTAGCAATCAGCCCCAGCATTTT. This codes for CASRNGRSNQPQHF. V usage is TRBV6-2 or TRBV6-3 and J usage is TRBJ1-5; D gene uncertain. The V end was cut by 8 bases, the J end by 0 bases, with 11 bases between. There are 14 residues in the CDR3. The V gene's germline CDR1 is MNHEY and CDR2 SVGEGT.

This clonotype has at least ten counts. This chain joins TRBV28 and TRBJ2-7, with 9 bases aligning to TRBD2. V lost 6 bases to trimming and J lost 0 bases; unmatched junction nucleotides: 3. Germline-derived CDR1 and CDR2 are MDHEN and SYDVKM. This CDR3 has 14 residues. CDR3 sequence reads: CASREAGGSYEQYF. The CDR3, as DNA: TGTGCCAGCAGGGAAGCGGGAGGCTCCTACGAGCAGTACTTC.

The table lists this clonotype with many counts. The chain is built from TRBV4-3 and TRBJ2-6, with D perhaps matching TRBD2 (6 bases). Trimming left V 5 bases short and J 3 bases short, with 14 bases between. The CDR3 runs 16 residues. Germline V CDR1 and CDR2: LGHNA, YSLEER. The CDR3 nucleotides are TGCGCCAGCAGCAGGGGAGGTCTCGGTGGGGCCAACGTCCTGACTTTC. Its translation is CASSRGGLGGANVLTF.

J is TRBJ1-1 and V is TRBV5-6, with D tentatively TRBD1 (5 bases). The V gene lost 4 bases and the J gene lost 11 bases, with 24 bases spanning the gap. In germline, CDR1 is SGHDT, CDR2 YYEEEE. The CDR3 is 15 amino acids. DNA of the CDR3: TGTGCCAGCAGCCTGGGGATTGCCGGCCAGGGAGGGGCTTTCTTT. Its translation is CASSLGIAGQGGAFF.